The 18 T cell receptor beta chains below were found in one sample sequenced in a study of T cells in localized non-small cell lung cancer. Sequencing was performed with immunoSEQ multiplex PCR; in TCRdb, only in-frame clones are kept and a portion is missing. Of more than 100,000 clones listed, roughly 90% are singletons. This specimen was peripheral blood, taken before any cancer treatment. These receptors all stem from a female donor over 55 with stage I lung adenocarcinoma.

The V call is TRBV19, the J call TRBJ2-3; 14 nucleotides align to TRBD2. This CDR3 has 16 residues. The trim removed 4 bases at V and 6 bases at J, leaving 6 bases unmatched. Germline CDR1 and CDR2: LNHDA and SQIVND (reference sequence). In DNA form, the CDR3 reads TGTGCCAGTAGTACCGGGGGGACTAGCGGGAGTGATACGCAGTATTTT. Its protein product is CASSTGGTSGSDTQYF.

The V and J genes are TRBV6-1 and TRBJ1-1; 7 bases agree with TRBD1. The length of the CDR3 is 13 residues. V dropped 7 bases and J dropped 3; count of bases not matched to a gene: 5. Germline V gene lookup returns CDR1 MNHNS and CDR2 SASEGT. CDR3 region: CASTRTGDTEAFF. The CDR3 nucleotides read TGTGCCAGCACCCGGACAGGTGACACTGAAGCTTTCTTT.

The count of this clone is one. CDR3 nucleotide sequence: TGCGCCAGCAGTGGCTCGGATGACAGCCACTCAATAATGAACACTGAAGCTTTCTTT. It is translated as CASSGSDDSHSIMNTEAFF. This chain links TRBV10-1 with TRBJ1-1, with a tentative D call TRBD1 (5 bases). This CDR3 has 19 amino acids. Trimming took off 4 bases at V and 0 bases at J, with 24 bases between the two ends. CDR1 and CDR2 from the germline V gene are WNHNN and SYGVQD (reference sequence).

The chain has TRBV6-1 and TRBJ2-7; D not resolved. In germline, CDR1 is MNHNS, CDR2 SASEGT. The CDR3 extends over 15 amino acids. Trimming shortened V by 6 bases and J by 0 bases, and 15 bases separated the two germline ends. CDR3: CASSKEGGPSYEQYF. CDR3 in DNA: TGTGCCAGCAGCAAAGAAGGTGGGCCCTCCTACGAGCAGTACTTC.

The CDR3 protein is CASSSRVGADTQYF. In nucleotides, the CDR3 is TGTGCCAGCAGCTCGCGTGTTGGGGCAGATACGCAGTATTTT. This chain joins TRBV7-2 and TRBJ2-3; D unclear. The CDR3 spans 14 residues. CDR1 and CDR2 from the germline V gene are SGHTA and FQGNSA. V lost 4 bases to trimming and J lost 4 bases, with 12 bases between them.

In DNA, the CDR3 is TGTGCCAGCAGCCTGTCTTTTGTGGATGAGCAGTTCTTC. This encodes CASSLSFVDEQFF. The chain recombines TRBV13 with TRBJ2-1; D call uncertain. This CDR3 is 13 amino acids long. Trimming removed 5 bases from V and 8 bases from J, with 13 bases in between. Germline V gene sequence: CDR1 PRHDT, CDR2 FYEKMQ (reference sequence).

This chain uses TRBV2 with TRBJ2-3, with unresolved D. The CDR3 runs to 15 residues. V lost 3 bases and J 0 bases, leaving 10 bases between the germline ends. Germline V gives CDR1 SNHLY, CDR2 FYNNEI. The CDR3 is CASSELNSSTDTQYF. CDR3 DNA sequence: TGTGCCAGCAGTGAGTTGAATTCTAGCACAGATACGCAGTATTTT.

The chain recombines TRBV4-1 with TRBJ2-5; a weak D match, TRBD2 (5 bases). CDR1 and CDR2 (germline): MGHRA, YSYEKL. There are 18 residues in the CDR3. The V end lost 2 bases, the J end lost 6 bases, and 25 bases lay between the germline ends. CDR3 protein: CASSQSRGSRNTMKTQYF. CDR3 nucleotides: TGCGCCAGCAGCCAATCACGGGGATCCCGCAACACCATGAAGACCCAGTACTTC.

The chain recombines TRBV28 with TRBJ1-5; D remains ambiguous. Per the germline V gene, CDR1 is MDHEN and CDR2 is SYDVKM. The CDR3 has 13 amino acids. V was trimmed by 1 base and J by 6 bases, leaving 7 bases between them. CDR3 nucleotide sequence: TGTGCCAGCAGTTTATCCCCGGGTCAGCCCCAGCATTTT. Translation gives CASSLSPGQPQHF.

The J gene is TRBJ1-4, the V gene TRBV9; D not certain. The V end lost 0 bases, the J end lost 3 bases, and 6 bases lay between the germline ends. CDR3 length: 14 residues. Germline CDR1 and CDR2: SGDLS and YYNGEE. The CDR3 loop is CASSVGGANEKLFF. Written as DNA, the CDR3 is TGTGCCAGCAGCGTAGGGGGAGCTAATGAAAAACTGTTTTTT. Looking up the rest from reference TRBV9 and TRBJ1-4 gives the full variable domain: DSGVTQTPKHLITATGQRVTLRCSPRSGDLSVYWYQQSLDQGLQFLIQYYNGEERAKGNILERFSAQQFPDLHSELNLSSLELGDSALYFCASSVGGANEKLFFGSGTQLSVL.

This chain uses TRBV18 with TRBJ2-3, with a tentative D call TRBD1 (5 bases). Trimming removed 1 base at V and 0 bases at J, with 11 bases between. The V gene's germline CDR1 is KGHSH and CDR2 LQKENI. CDR3 length equals 16 residues. The CDR3 reads CASSPRVTVSTDTQYF. The CDR3 DNA sequence: TGTGCCAGCTCACCACGTGTGACAGTCAGCACAGATACGCAGTATTTT.

The chain has TRBV28 and TRBJ2-2, with 14 bases matching TRBD2. This CDR3 region has 17 residues. After removal of 6 bases from V and 5 bases from J, the junction contained 8 bases not matched to a gene. Per the germline V gene, CDR1 is MDHEN and CDR2 is SYDVKM. DNA of the CDR3: TGTGCCAGCAGAGGGACTAGCGGGAGAAGAAGTACCGGGGAGCTGTTTTTT. Its translation: CASRGTSGRRSTGELFF.

The chain couples TRBV2 to TRBJ2-1, with D possibly TRBD1 on 6 matching bases. V was cut by 8 bases and J by 5 bases, with 13 bases left in between. From germline, CDR1 is SNHLY and CDR2 FYNNEI. There are 13 residues in the CDR3. The CDR3 coding sequence is TGTGCCAGCTCTCAGACAGGAGACAATGAGCAGTTCTTC. This gives the protein CASSQTGDNEQFF.

The V and J genes are TRBV28 and TRBJ2-2; perhaps TRBD2 as D (5 bases). This CDR3 is 12 amino acids long. Germline V gene data show CDR1 as MDHEN and CDR2 as SYDVKM. V lost 11 bases, J lost 3 bases, and 10 bases lay in between. The CDR3: CARGLDTGELFF. The CDR3 DNA reads TGTGCCCGCGGACTGGACACCGGGGAGCTGTTTTTT.

This rearrangement joins TRBV11-3 to TRBJ2-5; 10 bases are a match to TRBD1. The CDR3 covers 15 residues. Germline V lookup: CDR1 SGHNT, CDR2 YENEEA. J gave up 3 bases and V 2 bases, and 3 bases lay outside the gene matches. CDR3 DNA sequence: TGTGCCAGCAGCTTACGGACAGGGGGAGAAGAGACCCAGTACTTC. This sequence encodes CASSLRTGGEETQYF.

The gene calls are TRBV28 and TRBJ2-6; D call uncertain. The V end was cut by 4 bases, the J end by 0 bases, with 7 bases between. The germline CDR1 and CDR2 sequences are MDHEN and SYDVKM. The CDR3 extends over 15 amino acids. CDR3 sequence (DNA): TGTGCCAGCAGTTCAAGGGACTCTGGGGCCAACGTCCTGACTTTC. It encodes CASSSRDSGANVLTF.

The chain combines TRBV6-1 with TRBJ2-1, with 7 bases identical to TRBD1. The CDR3 is made up of 15 amino acids. V dropped 7 bases and J dropped 0; count of bases not matched to a gene: 6. CDR1 is MNHNS and CDR2 is SASEGT in the germline V gene. The CDR3 region is CASTPRQGSYNEQFF. The CDR3 coding sequence is TGTGCCAGCACCCCCCGACAGGGCTCCTACAATGAGCAGTTCTTC.

The V call is TRBV10-2, the J call TRBJ2-2; TRBD2 matches 10 bases. Germline assignment: CDR1 WSHSY and CDR2 SAAADI. This CDR3 region has 17 residues. The V and J ends lost 4 bases and 2 bases, in that order; junction bases with no gene match: 7. The CDR3 loop reads CASSVRGLAVNTGELFF. The CDR3 DNA is TGCGCCAGCAGTGTACGTGGACTAGCGGTCAACACCGGGGAGCTGTTTTTT.